This T cell receptor (beta chain) is drawn from a study of blood T cell repertoires in COVID-19. Study overall: Sources were T cells, B-cell-depleted T cells, or PBMCs; the material itself was cDNA or gDNA.

How the authors handled the data: Counts of nucleated cells, estimated from reference gene primer amplification, were obtained. TCRdb's copy holds only in-frame clones and misses some; the assay was immunoSEQ multiplex PCR. That table gives V, J and clone size, and the DNA gave D and trimming. The table includes hundreds of thousands of clones, around 88% detected once. The J segment lost 4 bases and the V segment lost 5 bases, leaving 10 bases of the junction unmatched. The CDR3 is 15 residues long. CDR1 is SGHDN and CDR2 is FVKESK in the germline V gene. The specimen was peripheral blood. The receptor was derived from a man aged 80 or over with acute or convalescent COVID-19. The chain employs TRBV14 and TRBJ1-1, with 7 bases matching TRBD1. The CDR3 region has the DNA TGTGCCAGCAGCGTCTCGCAGGGGGGCGCCACTGAAGCTTTCTTT. This sequence encodes CASSVSQGGATEAFF.